This T cell receptor (beta chain) stems from a study of T-cell reconstitution after alpha-beta-depleted transplantation in children. Unique molecular identifiers were used to barcode this TCRbeta library. A single record per CDR3 protein comes from TCRdb applying MiXCR to the PCR reads. The sample shows over 400,000 distinct CDR3 sequences, under 15% of them seen only once. This CDR3 has 16 amino acids. The germline CDR1 and CDR2 sequences are SGHVS and FQNEAQ. The V gene lost 4 bases and the J gene lost 7 bases, with 20 bases spanning the gap. The TCR comes from a human donor who donated a stem cell graft to a child with combined immunodeficiency. Sequencing used PBMCs from the stem cell graft donor, obtained from the stem cell graft. This chain joins TRBV7-8 and TRBJ2-1; D may be TRBD1 or TRBD2 (5 bases each). In nucleotides, the CDR3 is TGTGCCAGCAGCTCCCGGGGACCCAGAGGGGTTAATGAGCAGTTCTTC. As protein: CASSSRGPRGVNEQFF.